The clone carrying this TCR beta chain appeared a few times. Its antigen is as yet unknown. The sample originates from a study of T cells after yellow fever vaccination. About the study: Low-cell-number fractions underwent preparation using SMART-Seq v4 Ultra Low Input. Study findings and constraints: The secondary response was weaker, and its peak arrived faster, on day 5 versus 15.

TCRdb passed the 5' RACE reads through MiXCR, listing each CDR3 protein once. The repertoire consists of 300,000 to 450,000 distinct CDR3 sequences, with 8.1% occurring once and the leading ten covering under 20%. Germline-derived CDR1 and CDR2 are DFQATT and SNEGSKA (reference sequence). CDR3 length: 17 residues. The V end lost 6 bases, the J end lost 0 bases, and 21 bases lay between the germline ends. Sequencing used PBMCs, obtained about 41 days after the first yellow fever vaccination. The chain has TRBV20-1 and TRBJ2-1; D might be TRBD1 (6 bases). The sequence derives from a man between 18 and 35 years old who received the YFV17D yellow fever vaccine. The CDR3 DNA reads as TGCAGTGCCCCCTCCCTTAGACAGGTCAGCTCCTACAATGAGCAGTTCTTC. This codes for CSAPSLRQVSSYNEQFF.